This entry is about one T cell receptor (beta chain). Other DNA sequences in the same sample also yield this CDR3. Data came from immunoSEQ multiplex PCR; TCRdb stores just in-frame clones and leaves some out. The table records 90,000 to 140,000 clones, roughly 91% of them present only once. V lost 0 bases and J 0 bases, leaving 4 bases between the germline ends. From germline, CDR1 is SGHRS and CDR2 YFSETQ. The CDR3 runs 14 residues. This entry comes from a study of siplizumab effects on memory and regulatory T cells. The sequenced material came from CD4+ T cells sorted from blood. The clonotype comes from a human donor in good health. The chain is built from TRBV5-1 and TRBJ1-3; no definite D call. The CDR3 DNA sequence: TGCGCCAGCAGCTTGGGCAGCTCTGGAAACACCATATATTTT. Translated, it gives CASSLGSSGNTIYF.